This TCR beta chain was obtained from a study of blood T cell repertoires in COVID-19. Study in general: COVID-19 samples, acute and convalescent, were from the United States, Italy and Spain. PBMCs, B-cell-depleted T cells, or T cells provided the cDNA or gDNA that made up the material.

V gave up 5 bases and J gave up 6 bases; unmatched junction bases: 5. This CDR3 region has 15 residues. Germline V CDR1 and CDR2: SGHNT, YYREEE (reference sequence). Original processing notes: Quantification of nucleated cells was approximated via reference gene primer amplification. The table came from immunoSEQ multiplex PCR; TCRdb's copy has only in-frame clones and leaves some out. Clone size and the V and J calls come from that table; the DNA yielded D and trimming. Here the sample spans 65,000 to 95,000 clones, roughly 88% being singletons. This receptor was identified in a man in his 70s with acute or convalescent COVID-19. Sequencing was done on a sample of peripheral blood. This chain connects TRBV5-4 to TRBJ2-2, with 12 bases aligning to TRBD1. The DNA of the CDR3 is TGTGCCAGCAGTCAGGGACAGGGGGCGGCCGGGGAGCTGTTTTTT. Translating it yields CASSQGQGAAGELFF.